The sequence of this T cell receptor beta chain was determined in a study of cytomegalovirus exposure and HLA in healthy donors. Whole-study findings and limits: Associated with cytomegalovirus, according to the listing, were some 180 TCR beta chains. Reports showed the classifier diagnosing cytomegalovirus status with high specificity and sensitivity. A later analysis found first-cohort TCR clusters tended to co-occur in the 130 or so validation repertoires.

The CDR3 runs to 12 residues. Per germline, CDR1 MNHEY and CDR2 SMNVEV (reference sequence). V was clipped by 3 bases and J by 6 bases, with 6 bases between them. Assay: immunoSEQ multiplex PCR; the TCRdb copy retains only in-frame clones and omits some. Here the sample spans more than 130,000 clones, 88% being singletons. A word on this clone: Its specificity is not known.

The receptor was derived from a woman in her late teens or twenties in good health and CMV-seropositive. The chain has TRBV27 and TRBJ2-1; maybe TRBD2 (6 bases). The source material was PBMCs. The chain's CDR3 is CASSLGGNEQFF. CDR3 bases: TGTGCCAGCAGTTTGGGGGGCAATGAGCAGTTCTTC.